This TCR beta chain originates from a study of sequential checkpoint blockade in melanoma (dated by TCRdb to about 2019). Notes on the research overall: Using 1:1 randomization, the trial assigned patients either to first-line nivolumab followed by ipilimumab (arm A) or to ipilimumab followed by nivolumab (arm B). Both trial sequences were followed by maintenance nivolumab. The paper as a whole reports these results and caveats: Larger, independent patient cohorts are needed to validate the response-prediction model that combines TCR metrics and mutation burden.

This specimen's treatment or condition label, per the study, means: randomized to nivolumab then ipilimumab (arm A) or the reverse (arm B). Prior DNA-damaging chemotherapy had not been received by any trial patient. On a FACS Aria II flow cytometer, live CD3+CD8+ cells that were negative for CD19 and CD56 were sorted from thawed PBMCs. The samples were obtained from melanoma patients enrolled in CheckMate 064, an open-label, randomized phase II trial testing sequential checkpoint blockade. Peripheral blood mononuclear cells were collected by leukapheresis, purified with Ficoll-Paque, and frozen in human serum with about 10% DMSO. Immediately after sorting, the purity of sorted blood CD3+CD8+ cells was verified to be >98%, after which DNA was extracted. The CDR3 starts with the cysteine, ends with the phenylalanine, and has 15 residues. The CDR3 DNA has 45 bases and is translated from base 1. Trimming removed 1 base from V and 6 bases from J; the gene matches leave 4 bases unexplained. Looking up the germline V gene yields CDR1 LGHNA and CDR2 YNFKEQ.

TCRbeta CDR3 regions were immunosequenced from genomic DNA with the immunoSEQ Assay. Before high-throughput sequencing, the genomic DNA was amplified using bias-controlled multiplex PCR. On the study's bioinformatics: To quantify the absolute abundance of each unique TCRbeta CDR3 region, the sequences were collapsed and filtered. Clonality, defined as 1 minus Pielou's evenness, was calculated using productive rearrangements only. A previously published method was used to identify clones with significantly greater frequencies in on-treatment samples than in baseline samples. The clones in this table, taken by TCRdb from immuneACCESS, are in-frame only. Not every clone is retained; where verified, under half of the shortfall comes from an unresolved V gene, and the cause of the rest is unknown. V, J and clone size were drawn from that table, and D and trimming were deduced from the DNA. The table for this sample lists about 40,000 clones; roughly 88% of them were counted only once. Jointly, the top ten make up around 10% of the sample.

The sample holds one count of this clone. The antigen it binds to is not known. Base qualities are not provided; no much larger clone lies one nucleotide away. This TCR was recovered from a human donor with melanoma. The starting material was CD8+ T cells sorted from blood (inferred from file names), obtained from a patient given nivolumab and ipilimumab in sequence. Recombination linked TRBV4-2 to TRBJ2-1, with 9 central nucleotides matching TRBD2. The nucleotide sequence reads as follows: TGTGCCAGCAGCCAAGCGGCGGGACTAGCCAATGAGCAGTTCTTC. Its protein product is CASSQAAGLANEQFF.